Below, 27 T cell receptor beta chains from the same sample are listed, as sequenced in a study of Tregs in tolerant kidney transplant recipients. Using immunoSEQ multiplex PCR, the repertoire was profiled, and TCRdb retains in-frame clones only, with some absent. In total, the table holds under 55,000 clones. The input for sequencing was CD4+ T cells from blood, taken before the transplant. The source of these receptors is a human donor who received a combined kidney and bone marrow transplant.

Turning to this clone: The junction shows a germline mismatch at one end, possibly a read error. The CDR3 end is not reached by the read, which stops 3 residues before it; the germline J gene fills it in. The V and J genes are TRBV18 and TRBJ2-1; 14 bases agree with TRBD2. Germline assignment: CDR1 KGHSH and CDR2 LQKENI. The CDR3 is 16 amino acids. The CDR3 is CASSPPGLAGVDEQFF. The part of the CDR3 DNA that was read is TGTGCCAGCTCCCCACCGGGACTAGCGGGAGTCGATGAG.

As regards this clone: The read terminates 3 residues ahead of where the CDR3 ends, so the germline J gene completes it. The rearrangement joins TRBV5-1 to TRBJ2-6; 9 nucleotides match TRBD1. The CDR3 covers 16 residues. V was pared by 4 bases and J by 2 bases, with 4 bases of the junction left unmatched. The germline V gene has CDR1 SGHRS and CDR2 YFSETQ. The covered CDR3 bases are TGCGCCAGCAGCATGGACAGGGGAACTGGGGCCAACGTC. It is translated as CASSMDRGTGANV. The CDR3, in full, reads CASSMDRGTGANVLTF.

Remarks on this clone: The read finishes 3 residues shy of the CDR3 end, and the germline J gene is used to complete it. This rearrangement joins TRBV7-2 to TRBJ2-7, with D uncertain. Per germline, CDR1 SGHTA and CDR2 FQGNSA. V lost 2 bases, J lost 0 bases, and 11 bases lay in between. The CDR3 is made up of 15 amino acids. CDR3 DNA (partial): TGTGCCAGCAGCTTATTCCAGGTCCTCTCCTACGAG. Its translation is CASSLFQVLSYE. The whole CDR3 protein reads CASSLFQVLSYEQYF.

This CDR3 is CASSLGTAAYNEQFF. The CDR3 bases that were read are TGCGCCAGCAGCTTGGGGACAGCCGCCTACAATGAG. The gene calls are TRBV5-1 and TRBJ2-1; weak D call: TRBD1 (6 bases). The read finishes 3 residues shy of the CDR3 end, and the germline J gene is used to complete it. Deletions cut 0 bases from V and 2 bases from J, with 9 bases between. Germline values: CDR1 SGHRS, CDR2 YFSETQ. This CDR3 is built from 15 residues.

For this clone: The CDR3 goes on 3 residues after the read ends, and that part is filled in from the germline J gene. This chain links TRBV19 with TRBJ1-1, with unresolved D. The CDR3 loop spans 13 amino acids. Germline V gene sequence: CDR1 LNHDA, CDR2 SQIVND (reference sequence). V shed 5 bases and J shed 0 bases, with 7 bases lying between them. This CDR3 reads CASSPGLNTEAFF. The sequenced CDR3 bases are TGTGCCAGTAGTCCGGGTTTGAACACTGAA. The variable domain in full, with the rest retrieved from reference TRBV19 and TRBJ1-1, is DGGITQSPKYLFRKEGQNVTLSCEQNLNHDAMYWYRQDPGQGLRLIYYSQIVNDFQKGDIAEGYSVSREKKESFPLTVTSAQKNPTAFYLCASSPGLNTEAFFGQGTRLTVV.

A word on this clone: The CDR3 end falls 3 residues outside the read, so it is completed with the germline J gene. The chain couples TRBV7-6 to TRBJ2-1, with 7 bases that match TRBD2. Germline V gives CDR1 SGHVS, CDR2 FNYEAQ. With 0 bases clipped from V and 0 bases from J, the junction kept 5 bases outside the gene matches. There are 17 residues in the CDR3. CDR3 DNA (partial): TGTGCCAGCAGCTTAGCGGTCGGGGGGAGCTCCTACAATGAG. It yields the protein CASSLAVGGSSYNE. The whole CDR3 is CASSLAVGGSSYNEQFF.

On this clone itself: A junction end diverges from the germline sequence, so it may reflect a read error. The missing CDR3 end, 3 residues past where the read stops, is filled in from the germline J gene. The rearrangement links TRBV11-2 to TRBJ2-3, with D perhaps TRBD2 (6 bases). Germline CDR1 and CDR2: SGHAT and FQNNGV. This CDR3 comprises 14 residues. CDR3 sequence reads: CASSFGGQTDAQYF. CDR3 bases read: TGTGCCAGCAGCTTCGGAGGGCAAACAGATGCG.

As to this clone: The read finishes 3 residues shy of the CDR3 end, and the germline J gene is used to complete it. V gene TRBV20-1 combines with J gene TRBJ1-1; possibly TRBD1 for D (5 bases). Trimming cost V 6 bases and J 4 bases, with 18 bases left between them. The CDR3 extends over 14 amino acids. The germline V gene encodes CDR1 DFQATT and CDR2 SNEGSKA (reference sequence). CDR3 residues: CSAPSWGSLTEAFF. Incomplete CDR3 DNA: TGCAGTGCCCCGAGTTGGGGCAGTCTCACTGAA.

In the case of this clone: The CDR3 goes on 3 residues after the read ends, and that part is filled in from the germline J gene. This chain links TRBV19 with TRBJ1-5; D is possibly TRBD1 (6 bases). The V gene lost 1 base and the J gene lost 7 bases, with 14 bases spanning the gap. The CDR3 spans 15 residues. CDR1 is LNHDA and CDR2 is SQIVND in the germline V gene (reference sequence). The DNA read from the CDR3 is TGTGCCAGTAGTATAGTCCAGGGGCAGAGGCAGCCC. Encoded protein: CASSIVQGQRQP. The full CDR3 protein reads CASSIVQGQRQPQHF.

For this clone: The CDR3 end lies 3 residues beyond the end of the read and is filled in from the germline J gene. This sequence joins TRBV20-1 and TRBJ2-2; TRBD1 agrees at 10 bases. Per the germline V gene, CDR1 is DFQATT and CDR2 is SNEGSKA (reference sequence). V lost 6 bases to trimming and J lost 7 bases; unmatched junction nucleotides: 14. CDR3 length: 16 residues. The CDR3 bases that were read are TGCAGTGCCAGGGACAGGGGAGGAGTGATAGGCGGGGAG. Translated, it gives CSARDRGGVIGGE. The entire CDR3 is CSARDRGGVIGGELFF.

For this clone: The DNA ends 3 residues before the CDR3 does, and the rest of the CDR3 is filled in from the germline J gene. The chain is built from TRBV7-2 and TRBJ1-4, with a tentative D call TRBD1 (6 bases). Looked up from germline, CDR1 is SGHTA and CDR2 is FQGNSA. The length of the CDR3 is 13 residues. The CDR3 spells CASSLYWGGGLFF. CDR3 DNA (partial): TGTGCCAGCAGCTTATATTGGGGAGGGGGA.

This chain's CDR3 is CASSPGGAGAKNIQYF. CDR3 DNA (partial): TGTGCCAGTAGTCCGGGGGGGGCCGGAGCCAAAAACATT. The chain couples TRBV19 to TRBJ2-4, with 8 bases that match TRBD2. The sequence runs out 3 residues before the end of the CDR3; the remainder is reconstructed from the germline J gene. The CDR3 is made up of 16 amino acids. J was trimmed by 0 bases and V by 5 bases; bases with no gene match: 6. The V gene's germline CDR1 is LNHDA and CDR2 SQIVND (reference sequence).

The part of the CDR3 DNA that was read is TGTGCCTGGAGTTCACGGACAGTCCTTCGACCGAATCAGCCC. Its translation is CAWSSRTVLRPNQP. The full CDR3 reads CAWSSRTVLRPNQPQHF. The V call is TRBV30, the J call TRBJ1-5; a possible D gene is TRBD1 (6 bases). The CDR3 goes on 3 residues after the read ends, and that part is filled in from the germline J gene. CDR1 GTSNPN and CDR2 SVGIG come from the germline V gene (reference sequence). V lost 2 bases, J lost 4 bases, and 21 bases lay in between. The CDR3 totals 17 residues.

On this clone: The missing CDR3 end, 3 residues past where the read stops, is filled in from the germline J gene. The genes are TRBV5-1 and TRBJ2-7; D call uncertain. The CDR3 has 14 residues. The germline V gene has CDR1 SGHRS and CDR2 YFSETQ. Trimming removed 3 bases from V and 2 bases from J, with 12 bases in between. The CDR3 DNA, read in part, is TGCGCCAGCAGCTCCAAACACCTCCCCTACGAG. Amino acids: CASSSKHLPYE. The complete CDR3 protein is CASSSKHLPYEQYF.

About this clone itself: The sequence runs out 3 residues before the end of the CDR3; the remainder is reconstructed from the germline J gene. The chain has TRBV19 and TRBJ2-7; D is undetermined. V was trimmed by 5 bases and J by 6 bases, leaving 11 bases between them. The CDR3 is made up of 12 amino acids. Germline CDR1 LNHDA, CDR2 SQIVND (reference sequence). The CDR3: CASSHTPGEQYF. The covered CDR3 bases are TGTGCCAGTAGTCATACACCGGGCGAG.

Concerning this clone itself: The sequence runs out 3 residues before the end of the CDR3; the remainder is reconstructed from the germline J gene. The chain combines TRBV6-2 or TRBV6-3 with TRBJ2-7; D gene unclear. CDR3 length equals 14 residues. CDR1 and CDR2 from the germline V gene are MNHEY and SVGEGT. The V gene lost 2 bases and the J gene lost 3 bases, with 11 bases spanning the gap. The CDR3 region is CASSYRSSRYEQYF. The CDR3 DNA, read in part, is TGTGCCAGCAGTTACCGGTCTAGTCGCTACGAG.

The sequenced part of the CDR3 DNA is TGTGCCAGTAGTAGGGCAGGATCAAACTATGGC. Protein: CASSRAGSNYG. The whole CDR3 is CASSRAGSNYGYTF. J is TRBJ1-2 and V is TRBV19; D gene uncertain. The CDR3 extends 3 residues past the end of the read, so its final part is completed from the germline J gene. Germline values: CDR1 LNHDA, CDR2 SQIVND (reference sequence). The CDR3 spans 14 residues. The V gene lost 4 bases and the J gene lost 2 bases, with 11 bases spanning the gap.

A word on this clone: Sequencing ends 3 residues short of the CDR3 end; the germline J gene provides the rest. The gene calls are TRBV19 and TRBJ2-3, with TRBD2 matching over 7 bases. The germline gives CDR1 LNHDA, CDR2 SQIVND (reference sequence). The CDR3 is made up of 15 amino acids. The V segment lost 6 bases and the J segment 2 bases; nucleotides outside the gene matches: 8. The sequenced part of the CDR3 DNA is TGTGCCAGTAGCCCGGGGACTATCAACACAGATACG. It translates to CASSPGTINTDT. The full CDR3 reads CASSPGTINTDTQYF.

As concerns this clone: The sequenced fragment ends 3 residues before the CDR3 boundary, so the rest is inferred from the germline J gene. The chain employs TRBV19 and TRBJ1-3, with no clear D. CDR3 length equals 15 residues. Deletions cut 3 bases from V and 2 bases from J, with 11 bases between. Germline assignment: CDR1 LNHDA and CDR2 SQIVND (reference sequence). The sequenced part of the CDR3 DNA is TGTGCCAGTAGTATCCCCCGGGGAACTGGAAACACC. Its translation: CASSIPRGTGNT. The CDR3 as a whole reads CASSIPRGTGNTIYF.

A note on this clone: The read finishes 3 residues shy of the CDR3 end, and the germline J gene is used to complete it. The chain couples TRBV6-2 or TRBV6-3 to TRBJ1-1; a possible D gene is TRBD1 (6 bases). The CDR3 is made up of 15 amino acids. CDR1 and CDR2 (germline): MNHEY, SVGEGT. Trimming took 5 bases from V and 3 from J, leaving 16 bases between them. The CDR3 sequence is CASSRPGGAHTEAFF. The sequenced CDR3 bases are TGTGCCAGCAGTCGACCGGGGGGGGCCCACACTGAA.

To note about this clone: The CDR3 goes on 3 residues after the read ends, and that part is filled in from the germline J gene. The J gene is TRBJ1-2, the V gene TRBV18, with 7 bases that match TRBD1. The CDR3 has 14 residues. The germline CDR1 and CDR2 sequences are KGHSH and LQKENI. The V and J ends lost 4 bases and 2 bases, in that order; junction bases with no gene match: 4. CDR3 protein: CASSLPTGNYGYTF. The CDR3 bases that were read are TGTGCCAGCTCACTCCCGACAGGGAACTATGGC.

As for this clone: Sequencing ends 3 residues short of the CDR3 end; the germline J gene provides the rest. This sequence joins TRBV10-3 and TRBJ2-1; D is perhaps TRBD2 (6 bases). This CDR3 has 11 residues. V lost 10 bases and J 5 bases, leaving 9 bases between the germline ends. In germline, CDR1 is ENHRY, CDR2 SYGVKD. The CDR3 region is CATAGNNEQFF. Partial CDR3 DNA: TGTGCCACCGCGGGGAACAATGAG.

Incomplete CDR3 DNA: TGTGCCAGTGATTACCGAGGCCTTGTTGAGACC. Translating gives CASDYRGLVET. The whole CDR3 sequence reads CASDYRGLVETQYF. The rearrangement joins TRBV6-2 or TRBV6-3 to TRBJ2-5, with D unresolved. The read terminates 3 residues before the CDR3 end, so the remaining end is supplied by the germline J gene. V lost 9 bases, J lost 5 bases, and 19 bases lay in between. The germline gives CDR1 MNHEY, CDR2 SVGEGT. The CDR3 runs 14 residues.

Comments on this clone: The observed sequence ends 3 residues before the CDR3 terminus, with the missing tail filled in from the germline J gene. The V call is TRBV11-2, the J call TRBJ1-5, with 7 bases identical to TRBD1. Germline values: CDR1 SGHAT, CDR2 FQNNGV. The CDR3 has 14 residues. After removal of 3 bases from V and 3 bases from J, the junction contained 2 bases not matched to a gene. The CDR3 here is CASSLTGPNQPQHF. CDR3 DNA (partial): TGTGCCAGCAGCTTGACAGGGCCCAATCAGCCC.

Worth noting for this clone: Coverage ceases 3 residues before the CDR3 finishes, and the germline J gene fills in the end. The chain is built from TRBV5-1 and TRBJ1-1; D might be TRBD1 (6 bases). V lost 0 bases and J lost 1, with 10 bases in between. The CDR3 length is 15 residues. Looked up from germline, CDR1 is SGHRS and CDR2 is YFSETQ. This CDR3 is CASSLVRGKNTEAFF. Partial CDR3 DNA: TGCGCCAGCAGCTTGGTGAGGGGGAAGAACACTGAA.

About this clone: Sequencing ends 3 residues short of the CDR3 end; the germline J gene provides the rest. V usage is TRBV6-1 and J usage is TRBJ1-6, with 9 bases aligning to TRBD1. V lost 4 bases and J lost 10; bases outside the gene matches: 8. Germline V CDR1 and CDR2: MNHNS, SASEGT. The CDR3 covers 15 residues. CDR3 in amino acids: CASSGQRTGVSPLHF. CDR3 DNA, as far as it was read: TGTGCCAGCAGTGGACAGAGGACAGGGGTCTCACCC.

In regard to this clone: Read sequence stops 3 residues before the CDR3 end, and the germline J gene provides the missing end. The genes are TRBV23-1 and TRBJ1-6; no clear D gene. TRBV23-1 is assigned to the ORF class and has an uncertain function. V lost 0 bases and J 0 bases, leaving 3 bases between the germline ends. The CDR3 contains 15 residues. CDR3 protein: CASSQSCSYNSPLHF. The DNA read from the CDR3 is TGCGCCAGCAGTCAATCCTGCTCCTATAATTCACCC.